This paragraph reports one T cell receptor (beta chain). The antigen is unknown. Method: immunoSEQ multiplex PCR; TCRdb's copy keeps in-frame clones and lacks some. The table has approximately 80,000 clones, 84% seen once; the top ten hold about 18%. No infections or other immune events were documented during collection. The data were taken from a study of identifying expanded T cells in peripheral blood. J was trimmed by 5 bases and V by 3 bases; bases with no gene match: 6. CDR1 is SEHNR, CDR2 FQNEAQ, per germline (reference sequence). CDR3 length: 14 amino acids. Study-wide findings and caveats: Two-week clone count variance significantly increased as total template count grew. About 1.2 clones differed between technical replicates, versus approximately 17 and 20 over time.

The chain combines TRBV7-9 with TRBJ2-7; TRBD2 agrees at 8 bases. The specimen was blood. This sequence originates from a person between 18 and 75 years old in good health. CDR3 coding DNA: TGTGCCAGCAGCTTTTATCGGCGGGAGGACGAGCAGTACTTC. This codes for CASSFYRREDEQYF.